This T cell receptor beta chain appears in the sequencing data of a study of cytomegalovirus exposure and HLA in healthy donors (dated by TCRdb to the late 2010s). With respect to the entire study: According to an earlier analysis of a few hundred of the donors, about 170 million T cells yielded roughly 110 million unique TCR beta sequences and about 300 Gb of sequence data. Of the roughly 390 genotyped donors, approximately 80% were placed in the genetic ancestry cluster associated with self-reported Caucasian donors. In an earlier analysis of a few hundred of the donors, high-throughput TCR beta sequencing was used to judge whether each TCR beta V gene segment behaved as functional or pseudogenic. On average, roughly 240,000 unique TCR beta nucleotide sequences were sequenced per donor among some 430 genotyped donors of the cohort, with around 19% of those sequences being non-productive. Along with the approximately 700-subject first cohort, a separate validation cohort of over 90 different subjects was used. A later analysis re-examined previously published TCR beta repertoires from about 700 donors and added high-resolution HLA genotyping to investigate patterns of TCR occurrence. Donor age, sex, ethnicity and CMV serostatus were compiled alongside the repertoire data. Around 320 gigabases of sequencing data and approximately 85 million unique TCR sequences were included in an early release covering about 700 HLA-typed donors. High-throughput TCR immunosequencing, statistical association of individual TCRs with disease status, and machine learning were combined to predict cytomegalovirus infection status. HLA typing included class I and class II loci at four-digit resolution. The later analysis used no new phenotypic data to find candidate immune exposures, relying instead on TCR beta sequences and their occurrence across donors. In a later genetic analysis, genome-wide SNP genotypes for about three fifths of the roughly 670 donors were used, and that subset was treated as a discovery cohort. Four to six DR-DQ haplotypes were handled as single units for association and clustering, since linkage in the cohort was strong. Typing coverage differed by locus: A, B, C, DRB1 and DQB1 were typed in about 620-640 donors, DQA1 in approximately 520, DPA1 in over 600, and DPB1 in roughly 450. The aim of the study was to test whether cataloging public T cell receptors could identify signatures of past pathogen exposure. Using immunosequencing, the study profiled T cell repertoires from about 620 subjects and related those repertoires to cytomegalovirus serostatus. Every discovery cohort repertoire had been produced on one sequencing platform. The full study reports these points: Because counts were too low, around 17 rarely observed V segments, including chromosome 9 orphons, were left out of the earlier analysis of 587 of the donors. Because HLA typing was unavailable for some donors at each locus, only the typed subset was used in association tests. According to a later analysis, TCR association rates differed among HLA loci, with DRB1 alleles showing the most associated TCRs and HLA-C alleles showing the fewest. In an earlier analysis of around 600 of the donors, most TCR beta V segments were observed in productive rearrangements about 90% or about 30% of the time, broadly matching IMGT annotations. In a later analysis, 16,951 TCR beta sequences were associated with specific HLA alleles at a false discovery rate of 0.05. A further reported finding was that TCR beta sequences accurately predicted the HLA-A and HLA-B alleles for most subjects in the first cohort. The study listed 164 TCR beta chains as associated with cytomegalovirus. A later analysis found that most CMV-associated TCR beta chains appeared HLA-restricted, with HLA associations seemingly driven largely by CMV exposure. When HLA alleles, especially DR and DQ, strongly co-occurred, TCR associations were difficult to assign to individual alleles. The only immune exposure information available for the cohort was CMV serostatus. The classifier was reported to diagnose cytomegalovirus status with high specificity and sensitivity in both the original and validation cohorts. In vitro tests confirmed that a few of the cytomegalovirus-associated TCR beta chains recognize cytomegalovirus antigens. Linkage disequilibrium might explain the correlated functional status among segregating V segments, but an unknown experimental factor could not be excluded. In this cohort, only TCR beta chains were sequenced, and detectable features were limited by the absence of alpha or paired-chain data. According to the authors, the approach could potentially be generalized to other disease states and immunological phenotypes. Some IMGT-functional V segments, including TRBV6-2 and TRBV6-3, could not be distinguished by the 87-base-pair reads and were therefore excluded. In a later analysis, HLA-associated TCR beta chains showed more clonal expansion and lower generation probabilities than non-associated chains that were equally common. Most TCR sequences were seen in very few donors, while some public TCRs were found in many individuals. Several of the top co-occurrence clusters appeared to be linked to parvovirus B19, influenza, CMV and Epstein-Barr virus, according to a later analysis. An association between a missense DCLRE1C variant and V-gene and J-gene trimming of TCR beta chains was found in a later genetic analysis and replicated in an independent cohort. Presence/absence analyses assumed roughly uniform sequencing depth across donors, an assumption that may not hold. The sequencing pipeline was judged likely to have produced a cluster of highly shared sequence variants as a technical artifact. In a later genetic analysis, fewer N-insertions in productive TCRs were reported among donors in an Asian-associated ancestry cluster than the roughly 640-donor mean.

CDR1 and CDR2 are drawn from the germline V gene: SNHLY, FYNNEI. Compared with germline, V lacks 4 bases and J lacks 6 bases; bases without a gene match: 5. There are 15 amino acids in the CDR3, from cysteine to phenylalanine inclusive. CDR3 DNA is the only sequence kept; it has 45 bases, read in frame from the first base. This clone is medium-sized (0.01 to 0.1%). Its antigen has not been determined. No base quality values were provided; no much bigger clone lies one nucleotide off. Library prep was done by the immunoSEQ multiplex PCR assay. For the multiplex PCR, a mixture combining 60 forward primers for TCR Vbeta segments and 13 reverse primers for TCR Jbeta segments was used. The CDR3 region of rearranged TCR beta genes was amplified from genomic DNA with a multiplex PCR assay. Amplified TCR beta libraries were sequenced as 87-base-pair reads on the Illumina HiSeq System. The authors' pipeline ran thus. In a later analysis, tens of millions of unique TCR beta chains were counted across the approximately 640 repertoires, and approximately 9.9 million of these chains were shared by at least two donors. A nearest-neighbor algorithm error-corrected the raw reads and collapsed the reads into unique sequences, merging closely related sequences to remove PCR and sequencing errors. To assign V, D and J gene segments, CDR3 sequences were aligned to IMGT reference sequences. Each retained sequence needed at least a six-nucleotide match to both a V gene segment and a J gene segment. A rearrangement was called productive if the CDR3 had no stop codons and remained in frame with V and J, and every other rearrangement was called non-productive. Following IMGT convention, CDR3 was defined as the stretch from the second conserved V-encoded cysteine to the conserved J-encoded phenylalanine. The earlier analysis of some 580 of the donors excluded any sequence lacking an unambiguous match to a single V gene segment. In an earlier analysis of several hundred of the donors, V segments were called functional above 56.7% productive rearrangements and were called segregating when the between-donor standard deviation exceeded 5%. A statistical classification framework was built for diagnosing cytomegalovirus status from the catalog of TCR beta chain sequences. V and J gene assignment, in a later analysis, came from comparing TCR nucleotide sequences with IMGT/GENE-DB human TR gene sequences. In a later analysis, CDR3 sequences and most-parsimonious VDJ recombination scenarios were assigned using the TCRdist pipeline. In a later analysis, each TCR beta chain was defined by its CDR3 amino acid sequence together with its V-gene family, and reads lacking a unique V-gene family were excluded. As a way to deal with suspected cross-contamination and a sequencing artifact, a later analysis dropped 450 to 600 nucleotide sequences that were highly shared and had low generation probability. For each public chain, a later analysis derived a clonal expansion index from normalized ranks of inferred template counts within each repertoire. A later analysis computed generation probabilities with a VDJ recombination model fitted to out-of-frame rearrangements, and checked the results against IGoR. A later analysis scored TCR-TCR, TCR-HLA and TCR-CMV co-occurrence with hypergeometric tests, applying a repertoire-size bias correction to TCR pairs. False discovery rates were estimated in a later analysis by permuting HLA or CMV assignments 20 times. In a later analysis, co-occurring TCRs were grouped using DBSCAN, with TCRdist sequence similarity added in when clustering inside HLA-allele-positive subsets. For co-occurrence clustering, repertoires with fewer than 30,000 or more than 120,000 public chains were excluded, along with roughly 5 repertoires with anomalous nucleotide sharing. What TCRdb holds here is the immuneACCESS table cut down to in-frame rearrangements. Part of the clones is not present; checked against another copy, under half of the missing clones reflect an unresolved V gene, and the others are unexplained. V and J calls and clone size are copied from that table; D and trimming were computed from the DNA. This sample is represented by tens of thousands of clones; 73% of them were singletons. In total, the top ten clones hold approximately 5.4% of the sample.

The cohort consisted of 670 or so healthy bone marrow donors. At the time of sampling, all cohort members were nominally healthy, though unrecorded immune exposures were likely present. The donor tested CMV seronegative and was one of the 352 seronegative cohort members. A peripheral blood sample was collected from each donor, and TCR beta sequencing was performed on peripheral blood mononuclear cells. The Qiagen DNeasy Blood Extraction Kit was used to extract genomic DNA from the blood cell samples. Source material: PBMCs. The rearrangement combines TRBV2 with TRBJ2-2; the junction holds 10 bases that match TRBD2. This clonotype was sampled from a man aged 50 or older in good health and CMV-seronegative. The CDR3 amino acid sequence is: CASSGPSGGPGELFF. The DNA sequence reads TGTGCCAGCAGTGGCCCTAGCGGGGGCCCCGGGGAGCTGTTTTTT.